This section outlines one TCR beta chain sequence together with its context. At least ten counts were recorded for this clonotype. Its cognate antigen has yet to be identified. Within one base of it there is no much larger clone, and no base qualities were kept. These data belong to a study of neurological immune-mediated disorders (dated by TCRdb to about 2019). With respect to the entire study: Of the roughly 34 multiple sclerosis patients, roughly 30 had relapsing-remitting MS and 3 had secondary progressive MS. The study compared peripheral blood TCR-beta repertoires of HTLV-I-associated myelopathy (HAM/TSP) patients, multiple sclerosis patients and healthy controls using UMI-based sequencing. Longitudinal samples, technical triplicates and paired sorted CD4+ and CD8+ T-cell subsets, alongside PBMC samples, were included among the roughly 100 TCR-beta libraries. The cohort comprised 65 to 75 subjects: 14 HAM/TSP patients, 35 or so multiple sclerosis patients and some 20 healthy controls. The paper as a whole reports these results and caveats: Phylogenetic analysis grouped repertoires from 18 of 34 MS patients into a cluster of related CDR3 sequences, suggesting a possible repertoire-level signature. TCR clonal expansion was greatest in HAM/TSP patients and smallest in MS patients, who ranked below even healthy controls. Across subjects, expanded clones never shared an identical CDR3 amino acid sequence, which suggests that the TCR-beta repertoires in every group were private. No clinical or MRI features were associated with the MS cluster, and the authors said that larger cohorts are needed.

The CDR3 runs 15 residues from the cysteine to the phenylalanine. This entry keeps only the CDR3 DNA: 45 bases, framed from base 1. CDR1 is given as SGHVS and CDR2 as FNYEAQ, both from the germline V gene. Trimming accounts for 4 bases at V and 5 bases at J, while the number of junction bases matched to no gene is 9. cDNA was synthesized by template-switch 5'RACE using a primer with a 10-nucleotide random unique molecular identifier that tagged each TCR transcript. Each sequencing run produced over 190 million TCR-beta sequences covering 15-18 subjects. The RNeasy kit was used for extraction of total RNA. Using the KAPA Real-time Library Amplification kit, TCR-beta VDJ regions were amplified with primers for the TCR constant region and the 5'RACE anchor. A first PCR added sample indexes and Illumina adaptors, after which a second PCR increased the library yield. The roughly 650 bp TCR product was size-selected on a 2% E-gel SizeSelection system after Ampure bead purification. Library quality was checked on a Bioanalyzer, concentration was measured with Qubit, and libraries were quantified with the Kapa Library Quantification kit before pooling. Paired-end 2 x 150 bp sequencing of the libraries was performed on an Illumina HiSeq 2500. To increase sequence diversity, roughly 25-31% phiX was spiked into each library pool. In the original analysis: The quality-filtered reads were processed with the UMI-based MiGEC pipeline, whose error correction step removed more than 80% of the raw TCR sequences. IMGT germline references were used for alignment of VDJ genes, and clonotypes were defined by a unique CDR3 amino acid sequence together with V-J genes. Clonal expansion, Shannon diversity and CDR3 relatedness were evaluated with VDJtools (CalcPairwiseDistances, ClusterSamples), while phylogenetic trees were built in CLCbio workbench. Expanded clones were defined as having at least 8 unique UMIs, based on coefficient-of-variation modelling across technical triplicates. TCRdb took the public reads, trimmed them with fastp at Q25, ran MiXCR for clone calling and kept in-frame beta chains. Each record represents a unique CDR3 protein, reported with the most common genes and DNA among its rows. TCRdb, not the original authors, processed these V and J calls. The sample table lists around 94,000 distinct CDR3 sequences, around 3.3% of them with a count of one. The leading ten clones occupy around 5.5% of the sample.

Libraries from unsorted PBMCs were made from 2 million PBMCs kept in RNAlater at -80 degrees C until RNA extraction. The multiple sclerosis patients were enrolled in a US clinical protocol that evaluated disease progression with magnetic resonance imaging. Peripheral blood was subjected to Ficoll-Hypaque density gradient centrifugation to isolate PBMCs, which were then cryopreserved in liquid nitrogen. The chain joins TRBV7-6 to TRBJ2-5; 8 junctional bases match TRBD1. The clonotype was recovered from a woman younger than 30 with multiple sclerosis. The sequenced sample was PBMCs. The CDR3 protein is CASSSAYRGRETQYF. The nucleotide sequence is TGTGCCAGCAGCTCGGCTTACAGGGGGAGGGAGACCCAGTACTTC.